The 31 T cell receptor beta chains below were found in one sample sequenced in a study of patients and donors after allogeneic stem cell transplantation. One entry per CDR3 protein results from TCRdb running MiXCR on the RT-PCR reads. In the table there are approximately 200,000 distinct CDR3 sequences, roughly 40% of which are singletons. The specimen sequenced was blood, either unsorted or a sorted T cell fraction (not recorded which). The receptors here all came from a human donor who was either an allogeneic HSCT recipient or a stem cell or donor lymphocyte infusion donor (not recorded which). It is not recorded whose cells these are; they may come from a transplant donor.

This clonotype is a singleton in its sample. Written as DNA, the CDR3 is TGTGCCAGCAGCCATGACAGGGGGACGCAGTATTTT. Translation: CASSHDRGTQYF. The chain carries TRBV7-9 and TRBJ2-3; 9 bases agree with TRBD1. The CDR3 is 12 residues long. The V and J ends lost 5 bases and 9 bases, in that order; junction bases with no gene match: 3. Germline CDR1 and CDR2: SEHNR and FQNEAQ (reference sequence). Drawing the rest from reference TRBV7-9 and TRBJ2-3, the complete variable domain is DTGVSQNPRHKITKRGQNVTFRCDPISEHNRLYWYRQTLGQGPEFLTYFQNEAQLEKSRLLSDRFSAERPKGSFSTLEIQRTEQGDSAMYLCASSHDRGTQYFGPGTRLTVL.

The V call is TRBV6-6, the J call TRBJ1-1; D not resolved. This CDR3 region has 10 residues. Per the germline V gene, CDR1 is MNHNY and CDR2 is SVGAGI (reference sequence). V was pared by 6 bases and J by 3 bases, with 2 bases between. The CDR3, as DNA: TGTGCCAGCAGGTACACTGAAGCTTTCTTT. Translated: CASRYTEAFF.

The chain employs TRBV12-3 or TRBV12-4 and TRBJ2-1; 10 bases are shared with TRBD2. CDR3 length equals 14 residues. V lost 7 bases, J lost 8 bases, and 8 bases stayed unmatched. CDR3 residues: CASTSAGGPYEQFF. CDR3 coding DNA: TGTGCCAGCACCTCAGCGGGAGGGCCTTATGAGCAGTTCTTC.

The chain joins TRBV4-2 to TRBJ2-7; TRBD1 aligns across 7 bases. V gave up 0 bases and J gave up 2 bases; unmatched junction bases: 4. There are 15 residues in the CDR3. Germline lookup yields CDR1 LGHNA and CDR2 YNFKEQ. CDR3 in DNA: TGTGCCAGCAGCCAAGATGACAGGGCGACCTACGAGCAGTACTTC. Translating it yields CASSQDDRATYEQYF.

The sample holds a few counts of this clonotype. The chain combines TRBV9 with TRBJ2-7; the D is unclear. Germline CDR1 reads SGDLS; CDR2 reads YYNGEE. CDR3 length equals 15 residues. The V end was cut by 0 bases, the J end by 3 bases, with 13 bases between. The DNA for the CDR3 is TGTGCCAGCAGCGTAGAGGCAGCGCTGATCTACGAGCAGTACTTC. As protein: CASSVEAALIYEQYF.

The genes are TRBV18 and TRBJ2-2; 12 bases align to TRBD1. With 0 bases clipped from V and 6 bases from J, the junction kept 2 bases outside the gene matches. Per germline, CDR1 KGHSH and CDR2 LQKENI. This CDR3 region has 16 residues. The CDR3 here is CASSPPGQGASGELFF. The CDR3 DNA reads as TGTGCCAGCTCACCACCGGGACAGGGGGCCTCCGGGGAGCTGTTTTTT.

This clonotype was seen more than once but under ten times. The V and J genes are TRBV7-2 and TRBJ1-2, with unresolved D. The CDR3 sequence is 15 residues long. V lost 2 bases to trimming and J lost 2 bases, with 12 bases between them. CDR1 is SGHTA, CDR2 FQGNSA, per germline. DNA of the CDR3: TGTGCCAGCAGCTTAAAAGTCGGTCTAAACTATGGCTACACCTTC. This gives the protein CASSLKVGLNYGYTF.

The chain couples TRBV20-1 to TRBJ1-5; possible D gene TRBD1, 5 bases. This CDR3 comprises 16 residues. V shed 4 bases and J shed 3 bases, with 19 bases lying between them. Germline V CDR1 and CDR2: DFQATT, SNEGSKA (reference sequence). The CDR3 nucleotides read TGCAGTGCTACTACGGGGCTTGGCAGACTCAATCAGCCCCAGCATTTT. This translates into CSATTGLGRLNQPQHF.

This clonotype appeared many times. The chain links TRBV12-3 or TRBV12-4 to TRBJ1-1; D is uncertain. The ends were cut back, 1 base at V and 6 bases at J, with 9 bases in the middle. This CDR3 has 13 residues. The CDR3 spells CASSLVGEAEAFF. CDR3 nucleotides: TGTGCCAGCAGTTTAGTCGGGGAGGCTGAAGCTTTCTTT.

This clonotype was seen once. The chain recombines TRBV29-1 with TRBJ2-1; 12 bases agree with TRBD2. This CDR3 is built from 14 residues. Germline loops: CDR1 SQVTM, CDR2 ANQGSEA. The V segment lost 5 bases and the J segment 6 bases; nucleotides outside the gene matches: 5. CDR3 amino acids: CSVPGTSGFNEQFF. The CDR3, as DNA: TGCAGCGTTCCCGGGACTAGCGGGTTCAATGAGCAGTTCTTC.

The chain joins TRBV6-2 or TRBV6-3 to TRBJ2-7; the D is unclear. CDR1 and CDR2 (germline): MNHEY, SVGEGT. The CDR3 loop spans 11 amino acids. Trimming took off 7 bases at V and 4 bases at J, with 8 bases between the two ends. In DNA, the CDR3 is TGTGCCAGCACGGAAGGATACGAGCAGTACTTC. Amino acid sequence: CASTEGYEQYF.

The rearrangement joins TRBV20-1 to TRBJ1-2, with unresolved D. The CDR3 loop spans 17 amino acids. Trimming stripped 0 bases from V and 0 bases from J, with 17 bases between. Germline V CDR1 and CDR2: DFQATT, SNEGSKA (reference sequence). Here the CDR3 reads CSARDAIRAAANYGYTF. The CDR3 DNA reads TGCAGTGCTAGAGATGCAATTCGGGCCGCAGCTAACTATGGCTACACCTTC.

The chain is built from TRBV5-1 and TRBJ1-3; D gene uncertain. CDR1 and CDR2 (germline): SGHRS, YFSETQ. V lost 0 bases to trimming and J lost 3 bases, with 7 bases between them. This CDR3 region has 14 residues. CDR3 DNA: TGCGCCAGCAGCTTGGGTGGGGTTGGAAACACCATATATTTT. Protein sequence: CASSLGGVGNTIYF.

This chain joins TRBV3-1 and TRBJ1-1; weak D call: TRBD1 (6 bases). The CDR3 is 16 residues long. V gave up 5 bases and J gave up 1 base, with 17 bases separating them. Germline V gives CDR1 LGHDT, CDR2 YNNKEL (reference sequence). Here the CDR3 reads CASSERGGNQNTEAFF. The CDR3 nucleotides read TGTGCCAGCAGCGAAAGGGGGGGGAACCAGAACACTGAAGCTTTCTTT.

The chain has TRBV29-1 and TRBJ1-3; D is unclear. Germline loops: CDR1 SQVTM, CDR2 ANQGSEA. CDR3 length: 11 residues. V dropped 2 bases and J dropped 4 bases, with 3 bases sitting between them. CDR3 residues: CSVEFGNTIYF. The CDR3 DNA is TGCAGCGTTGAATTCGGAAACACCATATATTTT.

V and J are TRBV5-1 and TRBJ2-3; 12 bases line up with TRBD2. This CDR3 spans 16 amino acids. Germline CDR1 SGHRS, CDR2 YFSETQ. Losses at the gene ends were 4 bases for V and 4 bases for J; bases not matched to a gene: 7. The CDR3 coding sequence is TGCGCCAGCAGCCAATGGACTAGCGGGATTGCAGATACGCAGTATTTT. Translating gives CASSQWTSGIADTQYF. The full variable domain, in which reference TRBV5-1 and TRBJ2-3 provide the parts outside the CDR3, is KAGVTQTPRYLIKTRGQQVTLSCSPISGHRSVSWYQQTPGQGLQFLFEYFSETQRNKGNFPGRFSGRQFSNSRSEMNVSTLELGDSALYLCASSQWTSGIADTQYFGPGTRLTVL.

The rearrangement links TRBV6-2 or TRBV6-3 to TRBJ2-3, with 11 bases lining up with TRBD2. The germline gives CDR1 MNHEY, CDR2 SVGEGT. The CDR3 covers 19 residues. Trimming at V came to 5 bases and at J to 1 base, leaving 14 bases not matched to a gene. The CDR3, as DNA: TGTGCCAGCAGTCCCCACACTGCCGGGACTAGCGGACGCACAGATACGCAGTATTTT. This sequence encodes CASSPHTAGTSGRTDTQYF.

This clonotype was seen only a few times. The gene calls are TRBV6-5 and TRBJ1-1; unclear D gene. V lost 3 bases and J 5 bases, leaving 4 bases between the germline ends. CDR1 MNHEY and CDR2 SVGAGI come from the germline V gene. The CDR3 length is 11 residues. CDR3 DNA sequence: TGTGCCAGCAGTTATCAGACTGAAGCTTTCTTT. Protein: CASSYQTEAFF.

The gene calls are TRBV5-1 and TRBJ2-1, with D possibly TRBD1 on 5 matching bases. Germline CDR1 is SGHRS and CDR2 is YFSETQ. The CDR3 is 16 amino acids. Trimming cost V 0 bases and J 0 bases, with 10 bases left between them. CDR3 nucleotide sequence: TGCGCCAGCAGCTTGGAATCCAGGGTCTCCTACAATGAGCAGTTCTTC. It specifies CASSLESRVSYNEQFF.

The chain carries TRBV20-1 and TRBJ2-7, with D perhaps matching TRBD2 (6 bases). The CDR3 spans 13 residues. Germline V gives CDR1 DFQATT, CDR2 SNEGSKA (reference sequence). With 4 bases removed from V and 0 bases from J, the gap between germline ends came to 10 bases. The CDR3 spells CSATHSGSYEQYF. The CDR3 coding sequence is TGCAGTGCTACCCATAGCGGCTCCTACGAGCAGTACTTC.

The chain employs TRBV29-1 and TRBJ1-1; 9 bases are a match to TRBD1. After removal of 7 bases from V and 7 bases from J, the junction contained 13 bases not matched to a gene. The CDR3 has 14 residues. The germline CDR1 and CDR2 sequences are SQVTM and ANQGSEA. CDR3 residues: CSGGTGSVANEAFF. The CDR3 DNA is TGCAGCGGGGGGACAGGGAGCGTAGCCAATGAAGCTTTCTTT. Looking up the rest from reference TRBV29-1 and TRBJ1-1 gives the full variable domain: SAVISQKPSRDICQRGTSLTIQCQVDSQVTMMFWYRQQPGQSLTLIATANQGSEATYESGFVIDKFPISRPNLTFSTLTVSNMSPEDSSIYLCSGGTGSVANEAFFGQGTRLTVV.

The chain combines TRBV7-6 with TRBJ1-3, with no clear D. Per the germline V gene, CDR1 is SGHVS and CDR2 is FNYEAQ. The V end lost 2 bases, the J end lost 2 bases, and 10 bases lay between the germline ends. This CDR3 contains 15 residues. CDR3 loop: CASSLTRGTGNTIYF. CDR3 coding DNA: TGTGCCAGCAGCTTAACCCGCGGGACTGGAAACACCATATATTTT.

The gene calls are TRBV4-3 and TRBJ1-2, with a tentative D call TRBD1 (5 bases). This CDR3 contains 15 residues. Trimming took 1 base from V and 8 from J, leaving 17 bases between them. Germline CDR1 is LGHNA and CDR2 is YSLEER. CDR3 DNA: TGCGCCAGCAGCCAAGCTGGGACGGTCAGGGAAGGCTACACCTTC. Protein: CASSQAGTVREGYTF.

The genes are TRBV2 and TRBJ1-1, with 10 bases identical to TRBD1. J was trimmed by 3 bases and V by 3 bases; bases with no gene match: 10. CDR3 length: 17 residues. Germline V gene data show CDR1 as SNHLY and CDR2 as FYNNEI. CDR3: CASSDGRDRGSDTEAFF. Written as DNA, the CDR3 is TGTGCCAGCAGTGATGGGCGGGACAGGGGATCTGACACTGAAGCTTTCTTT.

V usage is TRBV29-1 and J usage is TRBJ2-3; no firm D call. Germline assignment: CDR1 SQVTM and CDR2 ANQGSEA. CDR3 length equals 14 residues. The V and J ends lost 3 bases and 0 bases respectively, with 10 bases between them. The CDR3 loop is CSVERLTSTDTQYF. DNA for the CDR3: TGCAGCGTTGAGCGCTTGACTAGCACAGATACGCAGTATTTT.

The V call is TRBV28, the J call TRBJ2-7; D is unresolved. The CDR3 consists of 12 residues. Germline loops: CDR1 MDHEN, CDR2 SYDVKM. V was clipped by 6 bases and J by 6 bases, with 12 bases between them. The CDR3 loop reads CASRDETGEQYF. The CDR3 DNA reads TGTGCCAGCAGGGATGAGACGGGCGAGCAGTACTTC.

CDR3 loop: CASSMASLDQETQYF. The CDR3 DNA reads as TGTGCCAGCAGTATGGCTAGCTTGGACCAAGAGACCCAGTACTTC. The chain is built from TRBV6-6 and TRBJ2-5; tentative D call: TRBD2 (5 bases). The CDR3 runs to 15 residues. V was pared by 5 bases and J by 0 bases, with 13 bases between. Germline-derived CDR1 and CDR2 are MNHNY and SVGAGI (reference sequence).

The chain couples TRBV29-1 to TRBJ1-3; D is unclear. Trimming took off 6 bases at V and 4 bases at J, with 13 bases between the two ends. The CDR3 runs 13 residues. CDR1 is SQVTM, CDR2 ANQGSEA, per germline. The CDR3 DNA reads TGCAGCGTGAGATCGGGCTCCGGAAACACCATATATTTT. This gives the protein CSVRSGSGNTIYF.

This clonotype was counted many times. The chain has TRBV5-1 and TRBJ2-2, with D unresolved. Per germline, CDR1 SGHRS and CDR2 YFSETQ. This CDR3 has 14 amino acids. V was shortened by 0 bases and J by 8 bases, with 11 bases between the two germline ends. DNA of the CDR3: TGCGCCAGCAGCTTGGCCGGCGTCTGGGGGGAGCTGTTTTTT. It is translated as CASSLAGVWGELFF.

The V and J genes are TRBV15 and TRBJ2-7; D may be TRBD2 (6 bases). This CDR3 is 17 amino acids long. Germline CDR1 LNHNV, CDR2 YYDKDF (reference sequence). Trimming left V 0 bases short and J 2 bases short, with 17 bases between. The CDR3 coding sequence is TGTGCCACCAGCAGAGATAAGATGTCTAGCGTCCCCTACGAGCAGTACTTC. Its protein product is CATSRDKMSSVPYEQYF.

This clonotype was detected a few times. The V call is TRBV7-9, the J call TRBJ1-1; a weak D match, TRBD1 (6 bases). Trimming left V 4 bases short and J 4 bases short, with 16 bases between. The CDR3 length is 15 residues. Germline-derived CDR1 and CDR2 are SEHNR and FQNEAQ (reference sequence). The DNA of the CDR3 is TGTGCCAGCAGCTATCTATCCACAGGGTTCACTGAAGCTTTCTTT. This codes for CASSYLSTGFTEAFF.